This is a list of T cell receptor beta chains from one sample in a study of blood T cells in healthy people across ages. MiXCR, run by TCRdb on the 5' RACE reads, gives a single entry per CDR3 protein. The data show over a million distinct CDR3 sequences, approximately 63% seen once. Material for sequencing was blood. Receptor source: a man aged 18 to 30 in good health. The CDR3 runs from the conserved cysteine through the conserved F or W. The D gene is left open where the match is weak. Rows may omit the clone size; those that give it use once, few, many or a size class.

d_gene,abundance,j_gene,v_gene,CDR3nt,CDR3aa
TRBD2,few,TRBJ2-1,TRBV29-1,TGCAGCGTTGCCGGAATATACCTTGGGGCGGGAGGTGGAAATGAGCAGTTCTTC,CSVAGIYLGAGGGNEQFF
TRBD1,-,TRBJ2-7,TRBV2,TGTGCCAGCAACCCCGGGACAGGGTTCGACGAGCAGTACTTC,CASNPGTGFDEQYF
-,-,TRBJ2-3,TRBV6-2/TRBV6-3,TGTGCCTCCCGAAGATGGGATACGCAGTATTTT,CASRRWDTQYF
TRBD2,few,TRBJ2-3,TRBV7-2,TGTGCCAGCAGCTTACCTCAGGGGACTAGCGGGGGGGTAATCACAGATACGCAGTATTTT,CASSLPQGTSGGVITDTQYF
-,-,TRBJ1-5,TRBV27,TGTGCCAGCAGCTTAAGCCGCGGGGTTCAGTCCCAGCATTTT,CASSLSRGVQSQHF
TRBD1,few,TRBJ2-1,TRBV29-1,TGCAGCGCACCCCGGGACAGTTACAATGAGCAGTTCTTC,CSAPRDSYNEQFF
-,-,TRBJ1-1,TRBV7-2,TGTGCCAGCAGCTTAGGCGGGGTCCAGAACACTGAAGCTTTCTTT,CASSLGGVQNTEAFF
-,-,TRBJ2-3,TRBV18,TGTGCCAGCTCACCACTGTCCCTCCGGGTCGGCACAGATACGCAGTATTTT,CASSPLSLRVGTDTQYF
TRBD1,-,TRBJ2-7,TRBV2,TGTGCCAGCGTTGACAGGGGGTCTCGCGAGCAGTACTTC,CASVDRGSREQYF
-,-,TRBJ1-1,TRBV11-2,TGTGCCAGCAGCTCACTCCTTAGGGGGGGGCGGCGAAACACTGAAGCTTTCTTT,CASSSLLRGGRRNTEAFF
-,few,TRBJ2-1,TRBV29-1,TGCAGCGTTGAATTGTCAGGCCAATCCTACAATGAGCAGTTCTTC,CSVELSGQSYNEQFF
-,-,TRBJ2-1,TRBV20-1,TGCAGTGCTAGAGGTCGGGTTCTCGGGGACAATGAGCAGTTCTTC,CSARGRVLGDNEQFF
TRBD2,-,TRBJ2-5,TRBV19,TGTGCCAGTAGTCCAAACAGCGGGGGGGCTGTCCACTGGGAAGAGACCCAGTACTTC,CASSPNSGGAVHWEETQYF
-,-,TRBJ2-7,TRBV11-2,TGTGCCAGCAGCTTAGAAGCGGAAAACTCCTACGAGCAGTACTTC,CASSLEAENSYEQYF
-,-,TRBJ2-7,TRBV12-3/TRBV12-4,TGTGCCAGCAGTTCCCCGGACACGAGCTCCTACGAGCAGTACTTC,CASSSPDTSSYEQYF
-,-,TRBJ1-5,TRBV7-2,TGTGCCAGCAGCTTGAGGAGGGGACCCAATCAGCCCCAGCATTTT,CASSLRRGPNQPQHF
-,-,TRBJ2-5,TRBV20-1,TGCAGTGCTAGGTTCGGGGGTAGGGAGCAGTACTTC,CSARFGGREQYF
-,-,TRBJ1-1,TRBV7-9,TGTGCCAGCAGCTTAGTTCGGGTGACGAACACTGAAGCTTTCTTT,CASSLVRVTNTEAFF
TRBD1,-,TRBJ1-1,TRBV29-1,TGCAGCGTTGCACGGACAGGGGGCGGAATAAACACTGAAGCTTTCTTT,CSVARTGGGINTEAFF
TRBD2,-,TRBJ2-1,TRBV2,TGTGCCAGCAGTGACCCGGGACTAGCGGGGACCCCCGCGGCCAATGAGCAGTTCTTC,CASSDPGLAGTPAANEQFF
-,-,TRBJ2-2,TRBV4-1,TGCGCCAGCAGCCGACGACCTGGCACCGGGGAGCTGTTTTTT,CASSRRPGTGELFF
-,few,TRBJ2-5,TRBV7-9,TGTGCCAGCAGCCCGGAGGGGGGCAGGACCCAGTACTTC,CASSPEGGRTQYF
-,few,TRBJ1-4,TRBV7-2,TGTGCCAGCAGCTCCCGACAGTTTGCAACTAATGAAAAACTGTTTTTT,CASSSRQFATNEKLFF
TRBD2,few,TRBJ2-5,TRBV20-1,TGCAGTGCCGGGACTAGCGGGGCACAAGAGACCCAGTACTTC,CSAGTSGAQETQYF
TRBD2,-,TRBJ2-1,TRBV2,TGTGCCAGCAGGACCAGCGGGAGCGCCTACAATGAGCAGTTCTTC,CASRTSGSAYNEQFF
-,few,TRBJ1-1,TRBV29-1,TGCAGCGTTTCACAGGGAGCTCCTGAAGCTTTCTTT,CSVSQGAPEAFF
TRBD2,-,TRBJ2-3,TRBV4-3,TGCGCCAGCAGCCAGACCCTTAGCGGGGGGGCCACTGCAACAGGTACGCAGTATTTT,CASSQTLSGGATATGTQYF
TRBD2,-,TRBJ2-1,TRBV9,TGTGCCAGCAGCTCACCTGTGGAACTAGCGGGCTACAATGAGCAGTTCTTC,CASSSPVELAGYNEQFF
TRBD2,-,TRBJ2-3,TRBV7-8,TGTGCCAGCAGTCCCACTAGCGGGGGGAGCTATCAGGGGCAGTATTTT,CASSPTSGGSYQGQYF
-,few,TRBJ2-3,TRBV12-3/TRBV12-4,TGTGCCAGCAGTAAATCCGGGACTAGCACAGATACGCAGTATTTT,CASSKSGTSTDTQYF
-,-,TRBJ2-7,TRBV5-1,TGCGCCAGCCGGTTGGAACAGGGAGGCCACGAGCAGTACTTC,CASRLEQGGHEQYF
-,-,TRBJ2-7,TRBV7-9,TGTGCCAGCAGCTTACCCCCAGCTAGCACCTACGAGCAGTACTTC,CASSLPPASTYEQYF
-,few,TRBJ2-4,TRBV3-1,TGTGCCAGCAGCCAAGACCCACTAGCCAACATTCAGTACTTC,CASSQDPLANIQYF
-,-,TRBJ2-7,TRBV10-3,TGTGCCATCAGTGAGTCGAATGGCCACGAGCAGTACTTC,CAISESNGHEQYF
-,-,TRBJ2-2,TRBV12-3/TRBV12-4,TGTGCCAGCAGTGCCTTGAACACCGGGGAGCTGTTTTTT,CASSALNTGELFF
-,-,TRBJ1-2,TRBV5-6,TGTGCCAGCAGCTTGTCCCAGGGCGGGGGCTACACCTTC,CASSLSQGGGYTF
-,-,TRBJ2-2,TRBV7-6,TGTGCCAGCATGGACAGAAAAAAGAACACCGGGGAGCTGTTTTTT,CASMDRKKNTGELFF